These T cell receptor beta chains were read from a single sample in a study of regulatory T cells in long-lasting Graves disease. TCRdb itself ran the multiplex PCR reads through MiXCR, one entry per CDR3 protein. The sample carries roughly 260,000 distinct CDR3 sequences, about 17% recorded once. Another study also made use of these data, one on T cells in Graves' hyperthyroidism and ophthalmopathy.

This material consisted of peripheral blood mononuclear cells (PBMCs), taken at new diagnosis, from a patient treated with antithyroid drugs. Receptor source: a woman aged 30 to 39 with Graves disease. CDR3s include the opening cysteine and the closing phenylalanine or tryptophan. Fields, in order: J gene, D gene, clone size, CDR3 length, V gene, CDR3 protein, CDR3 DNA. The D gene is left open where the match is weak. Some rows have no size entry. The others give once, few or many, or a class for an expanded clone.

j_gene: TRBJ1-5; d_gene: -; abundance: many; len: 14; v_gene: TRBV6-5; CDR3aa: CASSSVMRDQPQHF; CDR3nt: TGTGCCAGCAGTTCCGTTATGAGGGATCAGCCCCAGCATTTT
j_gene: TRBJ2-3; d_gene: -; abundance: many; len: 14; v_gene: TRBV14; CDR3aa: CASSLNSGIDTQYF; CDR3nt: TGTGCCAGCAGCCTAAACTCGGGGATAGATACGCAGTATTTT
j_gene: TRBJ1-2; d_gene: TRBD1; abundance: many; len: 16; v_gene: TRBV20-1; CDR3aa: CSATANYQGAAVGYTF; CDR3nt: TGCAGTGCAACGGCCAACTATCAGGGGGCTGCAGTGGGCTACACCTTC
j_gene: TRBJ2-3; d_gene: -; abundance: many; len: 14; v_gene: TRBV6-1; CDR3aa: CASSEPVITDTQYF; CDR3nt: TGTGCCAGCAGTGAACCGGTAATTACAGATACGCAGTATTTT
j_gene: TRBJ2-1; d_gene: TRBD2; abundance: few; len: 18; v_gene: TRBV20-1; CDR3aa: CSARSASGGGSSYNEQFF; CDR3nt: TGCAGTGCTAGGTCTGCTAGCGGGGGGGGGAGCTCCTACAATGAGCAGTTCTTC
j_gene: TRBJ2-1; d_gene: -; abundance: -; len: 13; v_gene: TRBV5-6; CDR3aa: CASSGGLYNEQFF; CDR3nt: TGTGCCAGCAGCGGGGGCCTCTACAATGAGCAGTTCTTC
j_gene: TRBJ1-2; d_gene: TRBD1; abundance: many; len: 16; v_gene: TRBV27; CDR3aa: CASSAGTGRPGYGYTF; CDR3nt: TGTGCCAGCAGTGCAGGGACAGGCCGGCCCGGCTATGGCTACACCTTC
j_gene: TRBJ2-1; d_gene: -; abundance: -; len: 15; v_gene: TRBV14; CDR3aa: CASSHGGNQPNEQFF; CDR3nt: TGTGCCAGCAGCCATGGAGGGAATCAGCCCAATGAGCAGTTCTTC
j_gene: TRBJ1-1; d_gene: TRBD1; abundance: -; len: 15; v_gene: TRBV20-1; CDR3aa: CSASGTGGMNTEAFF; CDR3nt: TGCAGTGCTAGTGGGACAGGGGGCATGAACACTGAAGCTTTCTTT
j_gene: TRBJ2-5; d_gene: TRBD2; abundance: few; len: 18; v_gene: TRBV20-1; CDR3aa: CSAASGANTGELKETQYF; CDR3nt: TGCAGTGCCGCTAGCGGGGCGAACACCGGGGAGCTGAAGGAGACCCAGTACTTC
j_gene: TRBJ2-7; d_gene: TRBD2; abundance: many; len: 15; v_gene: TRBV7-8; CDR3aa: CASSPGTSGAYEQYF; CDR3nt: TGTGCCAGCAGCCCAGGGACTAGCGGGGCCTACGAGCAGTACTTC
j_gene: TRBJ1-6; d_gene: -; abundance: many; len: 12; v_gene: TRBV20-1; CDR3aa: CSAWQYNSPLHF; CDR3nt: TGCAGTGCTTGGCAATATAATTCACCCCTCCACTTT
j_gene: TRBJ2-1; d_gene: TRBD1; abundance: many; len: 15; v_gene: TRBV20-1; CDR3aa: CSAYRTGGAYNEQFF; CDR3nt: TGCAGTGCTTACCGGACAGGGGGAGCCTACAATGAGCAGTTCTTC
j_gene: TRBJ1-1; d_gene: -; abundance: many; len: 14; v_gene: TRBV7-8; CDR3aa: CASSLPPDPEGPFF; CDR3nt: TGTGCCAGCAGCTTACCCCCCGACCCGGAGGGACCTTTCTTT
j_gene: TRBJ1-1; d_gene: TRBD1; abundance: many; len: 15; v_gene: TRBV12-3/TRBV12-4; CDR3aa: CASSDRGRGHIEAFF; CDR3nt: TGTGCCAGCAGTGACCGGGGCAGGGGGCATATTGAAGCTTTCTTT
j_gene: TRBJ2-1; d_gene: TRBD2; abundance: few; len: 14; v_gene: TRBV13; CDR3aa: CASSDPSGSNEQFF; CDR3nt: TGTGCCAGCAGCGACCCTAGCGGGAGCAATGAGCAGTTCTTC
j_gene: TRBJ1-1; d_gene: TRBD1; abundance: many; len: 18; v_gene: TRBV4-1; CDR3aa: CASSQVTGGIIGNTEAFF; CDR3nt: TGCGCCAGCAGCCAAGTGACAGGGGGTATAATAGGGAACACTGAAGCTTTCTTT
j_gene: TRBJ1-1; d_gene: -; abundance: many; len: 17; v_gene: TRBV6-5; CDR3aa: CASSYMQGTHFFGEAFF; CDR3nt: -
j_gene: TRBJ2-3; d_gene: -; abundance: once; len: 20; v_gene: TRBV4-1; CDR3aa: CASSQEPGYRSSASTDTQYF; CDR3nt: TGCGCCAGCAGCCAAGAACCTGGCTACCGATCAAGTGCTAGCACAGATACGCAGTATTTT
j_gene: TRBJ1-1; d_gene: -; abundance: many; len: 13; v_gene: TRBV11-2; CDR3aa: CASSLGDITEAFF; CDR3nt: TGTGCCAGCAGCTTAGGAGACATCACTGAAGCTTTCTTT
j_gene: TRBJ2-2; d_gene: -; abundance: -; len: 14; v_gene: TRBV7-7; CDR3aa: CASSFAQGAGELFF; CDR3nt: TGTGCTAGCAGCTTTGCTCAAGGGGCCGGGGAGCTGTTTTTT
j_gene: TRBJ2-1; d_gene: TRBD2; abundance: -; len: 14; v_gene: TRBV20-1; CDR3aa: CSALAGGLNNEQFF; CDR3nt: TGCAGTGCCCTAGCGGGGGGGCTTAACAATGAGCAGTTCTTC
j_gene: TRBJ1-5; d_gene: -; abundance: many; len: 17; v_gene: TRBV19; CDR3aa: CASSIQLGGNSNQPQHF; CDR3nt: TGTGCCAGTAGTATCCAGTTGGGGGGGAATAGCAATCAGCCCCAGCATTTT
j_gene: TRBJ2-1; d_gene: TRBD2; abundance: many; len: 17; v_gene: TRBV20-1; CDR3aa: CSARDRWSGGSPNEQFF; CDR3nt: TGCAGTGCTAGAGATCGATGGAGCGGGGGTTCTCCTAATGAGCAGTTCTTC
j_gene: TRBJ1-5; d_gene: -; abundance: many; len: 14; v_gene: TRBV7-3; CDR3aa: CASSLAQPKWPQHF; CDR3nt: TGTGCCAGCAGCTTAGCGCAACCAAAGTGGCCCCAGCATTTT
j_gene: TRBJ1-2; d_gene: -; abundance: many; len: 14; v_gene: TRBV27; CDR3aa: CASSLSIGNYGYTF; CDR3nt: TGTGCCAGCAGTTTATCGATCGGGAACTATGGCTACACCTTC
j_gene: TRBJ1-2; d_gene: TRBD1; abundance: few; len: 13; v_gene: TRBV7-9; CDR3aa: CASSPGQAGGYTF; CDR3nt: TGTGCCAGCAGCCCCGGACAGGCTGGTGGCTACACCTTC
j_gene: TRBJ1-2; d_gene: TRBD1; abundance: many; len: 16; v_gene: TRBV12-3/TRBV12-4; CDR3aa: CASSLIRWDRARGYTF; CDR3nt: TGTGCCAGCAGTTTAATAAGATGGGACAGGGCCCGAGGCTACACCTTC
j_gene: TRBJ1-1; d_gene: TRBD1; abundance: many; len: 13; v_gene: TRBV2; CDR3aa: CASRRDSATEAFF; CDR3nt: TGTGCCAGCAGGAGGGACAGTGCCACTGAAGCTTTCTTT
j_gene: TRBJ1-1; d_gene: -; abundance: many; len: 14; v_gene: TRBV11-2; CDR3aa: CASSFTGQDTEAFF; CDR3nt: TGTGCCAGCAGCTTCACCGGGCAGGACACTGAAGCTTTCTTT
j_gene: TRBJ1-4; d_gene: -; abundance: few; len: 16; v_gene: TRBV16; CDR3aa: CASSPGVLGANEKLFF; CDR3nt: TGTGCCAGCAGCCCGGGGGTACTTGGCGCTAATGAAAAACTGTTTTTT
j_gene: TRBJ2-7; d_gene: TRBD1; abundance: many; len: 16; v_gene: TRBV20-1; CDR3aa: CSARGTRQGNPYEQYF; CDR3nt: TGCAGTGCTAGAGGTACCAGACAGGGTAACCCCTACGAGCAGTACTTC
j_gene: TRBJ1-4; d_gene: TRBD1; abundance: many; len: 14; v_gene: TRBV9; CDR3aa: CASSAPGGGEKLFF; CDR3nt: TGTGCCAGCAGCGCCCCAGGGGGCGGTGAAAAACTGTTTTTT
j_gene: TRBJ1-4; d_gene: TRBD1; abundance: many; len: 14; v_gene: TRBV2; CDR3aa: CASSEHRGNEKLFF; CDR3nt: TGTGCCAGCAGCGAACACAGGGGAAATGAAAAACTGTTTTTT
j_gene: TRBJ2-1; d_gene: -; abundance: many; len: 16; v_gene: TRBV11-2; CDR3aa: CASSPLWGRSYNEQFF; CDR3nt: TGTGCCAGCAGCCCTTTGTGGGGACGCTCCTACAATGAGCAGTTCTTC
j_gene: TRBJ1-5; d_gene: TRBD1; abundance: many; len: 16; v_gene: TRBV20-1; CDR3aa: CSARDRLTGSNQPQHF; CDR3nt: TGCAGTGCTAGAGATCGATTGACAGGGAGCAATCAGCCCCAGCATTTT
j_gene: TRBJ2-2; d_gene: -; abundance: -; len: 14; v_gene: TRBV5-1; CDR3aa: CATRTGWNTGELFF; CDR3nt: TGCGCCACTCGGACGGGATGGAACACCGGGGAGCTGTTTTTT
j_gene: TRBJ2-7; d_gene: -; abundance: many; len: 13; v_gene: TRBV6-2/TRBV6-3; CDR3aa: CASLGSDSYEQYF; CDR3nt: TGTGCCAGCTTAGGTTCCGACTCCTACGAGCAGTACTTC
j_gene: TRBJ1-4; d_gene: TRBD1; abundance: many; len: 13; v_gene: TRBV2; CDR3aa: CASTGQANEKLFF; CDR3nt: TGTGCCAGCACGGGACAGGCTAATGAAAAACTGTTTTTT
j_gene: TRBJ1-2; d_gene: -; abundance: many; len: 14; v_gene: TRBV7-9; CDR3aa: CASSPREGSGGYTF; CDR3nt: TGTGCCAGCAGCCCCAGGGAGGGAAGTGGTGGCTACACCTTC
j_gene: TRBJ2-5; d_gene: -; abundance: many; len: 14; v_gene: TRBV20-1; CDR3aa: CSARGDSPQETQYF; CDR3nt: TGCAGTGCTAGAGGTGACAGCCCACAAGAGACCCAGTACTTC
j_gene: TRBJ2-1; d_gene: -; abundance: -; len: 15; v_gene: TRBV6-5; CDR3aa: CASSYGETSYNEQFF; CDR3nt: TGTGCCAGCAGTTACGGGGAAACCTCCTACAATGAGCAGTTCTTC
j_gene: TRBJ2-5; d_gene: TRBD2; abundance: many; len: 16; v_gene: TRBV3-1; CDR3aa: CASSHTRDYPQETQYF; CDR3nt: TGTGCCAGCAGCCACACACGGGACTATCCTCAAGAGACCCAGTACTTC
j_gene: TRBJ2-7; d_gene: -; abundance: many; len: 13; v_gene: TRBV2; CDR3aa: CASSEWSSYEQYF; CDR3nt: TGTGCCAGCAGTGAGTGGAGCTCCTACGAGCAGTACTTC
j_gene: TRBJ1-1; d_gene: TRBD1; abundance: many; len: 14; v_gene: TRBV10-3; CDR3aa: CAISEGQANTEAFF; CDR3nt: TGTGCCATCAGTGAGGGACAGGCGAACACTGAAGCTTTCTTT
j_gene: TRBJ2-3; d_gene: -; abundance: few; len: 17; v_gene: TRBV6-2/TRBV6-3; CDR3aa: CASSLSVFPAGTDTQYF; CDR3nt: TGTGCCAGCAGCCTATCGGTGTTCCCGGCTGGCACAGATACGCAGTATTTT
j_gene: TRBJ1-6; d_gene: -; abundance: many; len: 17; v_gene: TRBV11-1; CDR3aa: CASSFSGGGHNNSPLHF; CDR3nt: TGTGCCAGCAGCTTTTCCGGCGGGGGACATAATAATTCACCCCTCCACTTT
j_gene: TRBJ1-1; d_gene: -; abundance: many; len: 15; v_gene: TRBV6-5; CDR3aa: CASSYSGISTTEAFF; CDR3nt: TGTGCCAGCAGTTACTCTGGCATCAGTACTACTGAAGCTTTCTTT
j_gene: TRBJ2-1; d_gene: TRBD1; abundance: many; len: 14; v_gene: TRBV11-3; CDR3aa: CASSLVQGADEQFF; CDR3nt: TGTGCCAGCAGCTTAGTACAGGGGGCCGATGAGCAGTTCTTC
j_gene: TRBJ2-3; d_gene: TRBD2; abundance: -; len: 14; v_gene: TRBV3-1; CDR3aa: CASKQRGSSDTQYF; CDR3nt: TGTGCCAGCAAACAGCGGGGGTCCAGCGATACGCAGTATTTT
j_gene: TRBJ2-5; d_gene: -; abundance: many; len: 16; v_gene: TRBV4-1; CDR3aa: CASSQESGQGGKTQYF; CDR3nt: TGCGCCAGCAGCCAAGAGTCCGGACAGGGAGGGAAGACCCAGTACTTC
j_gene: TRBJ2-7; d_gene: TRBD1; abundance: -; len: 15; v_gene: TRBV4-2; CDR3aa: CASSLGQGSSYEQYF; CDR3nt: TGTGCCAGCAGCCTTGGACAGGGAAGCTCCTACGAGCAGTACTTC
j_gene: TRBJ2-3; d_gene: -; abundance: -; len: 14; v_gene: TRBV6-1; CDR3aa: CASTGTADTDTQYF; CDR3nt: TGTGCCAGTACCGGGACGGCGGACACAGATACGCAGTATTTT
j_gene: TRBJ2-7; d_gene: -; abundance: many; len: 16; v_gene: TRBV4-1; CDR3aa: CASSQESTEINYEQYF; CDR3nt: TGCGCCAGCAGCCAAGAATCCACAGAGATCAACTACGAGCAGTACTTC